The entry that follows covers one T cell receptor (beta chain) sequence. The data derive from a study of T cell changes during pregnancy in multiple sclerosis. Sequenced by immunoSEQ multiplex PCR; TCRdb stores in-frame clones only, minus some. The sample has 91,000 or so clones; approximately 93% are singletons. The J segment lost 4 bases and the V segment lost 4 bases, leaving 9 bases of the junction unmatched. In germline, CDR1 is ENHRY, CDR2 SYGVKD. The CDR3 length is 15 residues. This TCR was recovered from a female donor with multiple sclerosis, enrolled in a pregnancy study. The chain is built from TRBV10-3 and TRBJ1-2, with 7 bases matching TRBD1. The sample consisted of peripheral blood, taken after pregnancy. The CDR3 sequence is CAISGKGAFLYGYTF. CDR3 bases: TGTGCCATCAGTGGCAAGGGGGCTTTCCTCTATGGCTACACCTTC.